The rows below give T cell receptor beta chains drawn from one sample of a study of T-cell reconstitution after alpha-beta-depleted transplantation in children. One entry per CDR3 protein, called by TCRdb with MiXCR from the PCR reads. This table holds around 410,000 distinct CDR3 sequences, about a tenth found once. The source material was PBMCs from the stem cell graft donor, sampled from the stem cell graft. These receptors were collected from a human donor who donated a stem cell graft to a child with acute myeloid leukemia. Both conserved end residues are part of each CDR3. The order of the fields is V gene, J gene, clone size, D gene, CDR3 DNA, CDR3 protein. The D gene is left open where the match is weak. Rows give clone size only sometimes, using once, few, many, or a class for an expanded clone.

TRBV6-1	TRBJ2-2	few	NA	TGTGCCAGCAGATCAGGGGGGGCGAACACCGGGGAGCTGTTTTTT	CASRSGGANTGELFF
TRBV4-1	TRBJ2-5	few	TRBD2	TGCGCCAGCAGCAGAAGACTAGCGGTGTACCAAGAGACCCAGTACTTC	CASSRRLAVYQETQYF
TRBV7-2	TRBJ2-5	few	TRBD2	TGTGCCAGCAGCGTCGCCGGGACTACCGTGGGGTCCCAGTACTTC	CASSVAGTTVGSQYF
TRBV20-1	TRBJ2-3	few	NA	TGCAGTGCTAGTTCGACAGGATGGATATCAGATACGCAGTATTTT	CSASSTGWISDTQYF
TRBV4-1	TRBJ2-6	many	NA	TGCGCCAGCAGCCAAGGACGGGCTGGGGCCAACGTCCTGACTTTC	CASSQGRAGANVLTF
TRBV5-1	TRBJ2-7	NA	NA	TGCGCCAGCAGCCACCGGCAGGGGGGCCCCGAGCAGTACTTC	CASSHRQGGPEQYF
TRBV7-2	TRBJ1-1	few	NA	TGTGCCAGCAGCTTACCTACCATTAGGGAAGCTTTCTTT	CASSLPTIREAFF
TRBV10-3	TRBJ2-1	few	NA	TGTGCCATCGGTAGCATCGAGCAGTTCTTC	CAIGSIEQFF
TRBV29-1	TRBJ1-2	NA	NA	TGCAGCGTTGAATATGCCGCTGAAAACTATGGCTACACCTTC	CSVEYAAENYGYTF
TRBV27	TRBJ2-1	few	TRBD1	TGTGCCAGCAGACCTGGACAGGGGTTTAGCAATGAGCAGTTCTTC	CASRPGQGFSNEQFF
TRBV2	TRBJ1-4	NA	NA	TGTGCCAGCAGTGAGCAGGAAAAACTGTTTTTT	CASSEQEKLFF
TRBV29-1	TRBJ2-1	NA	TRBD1	TGCAGCGTTGATCCGGACAGGGGGCCCCACTACAATGAGCAGTTCTTC	CSVDPDRGPHYNEQFF
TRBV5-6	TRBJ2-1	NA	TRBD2	TGTGCCAGCAGCCCGGACGGGACTAGCGGCAGAAGCTCCTACAATGAGCAGTTCTTC	CASSPDGTSGRSSYNEQFF
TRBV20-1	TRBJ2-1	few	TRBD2	TGCAGTGCACAAAGCGGGAGGGGAGTCTACAATGAGCAGTTCTTC	CSAQSGRGVYNEQFF
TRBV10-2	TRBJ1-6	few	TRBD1	TGCGCCAGCCAGGCCGGGACAGGGGATCCCTATAATTCACCCCTCCACTTT	CASQAGTGDPYNSPLHF
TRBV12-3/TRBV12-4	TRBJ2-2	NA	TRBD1	TGTGCCAGCAGTTCCGGGACAGGGAGCACCGGGGAGCTGTTTTTT	CASSSGTGSTGELFF
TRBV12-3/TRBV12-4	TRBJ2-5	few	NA	TGTGCCAGCAGTTTACAACGGGCGGAGACCCAGTACTTC	CASSLQRAETQYF
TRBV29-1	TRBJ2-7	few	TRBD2	TGCAGCGTTGAAGAACGGGGGGGACGGAAATTC	CSVEERGGRKF
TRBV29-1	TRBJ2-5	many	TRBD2	TGCAGCGCGGGGGGTTGGGTCCGAGAGACCCAGTACTTC	CSAGGWVRETQYF
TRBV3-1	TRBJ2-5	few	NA	TGTGCCAGCAGCCAAGCTGGGTCCGAGACCCAGTACTTC	CASSQAGSETQYF
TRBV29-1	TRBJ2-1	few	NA	TGCAGCGCCGTAACAGGGTGGCGCTCCTACAATGAGCAGTTCTTC	CSAVTGWRSYNEQFF
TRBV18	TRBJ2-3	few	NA	TGTGCCAGCTTAATGGCTGCAGATACGCAGTATTTT	CASLMAADTQYF
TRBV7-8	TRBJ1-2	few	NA	TGTGCCAGCAGCGAAAATATAGCTAACTATGGCTACACCTTC	CASSENIANYGYTF
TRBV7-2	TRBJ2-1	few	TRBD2	TGTGCCAGCAGCCCCGGGACTAGCGGGAAGGGGCAGTTCTTC	CASSPGTSGKGQFF
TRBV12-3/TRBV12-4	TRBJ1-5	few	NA	TGTGCCAGCAGTTTAATGGGAGTCGAGAGCAATCAGCCCCAGCATTTT	CASSLMGVESNQPQHF
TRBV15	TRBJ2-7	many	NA	TGTGCCACCAGCAGAGAAACATACCGCGAGCAGTACTTC	CATSRETYREQYF
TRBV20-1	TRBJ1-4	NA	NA	TGCAGTGCTACCACGTTTGGTCCAGGGAAACTGTTTTTT	CSATTFGPGKLFF
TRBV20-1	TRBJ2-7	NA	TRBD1	TGCAGTGCCAACCCTCTCGGACAGGGGGCCTACGAGCAGTACTTC	CSANPLGQGAYEQYF
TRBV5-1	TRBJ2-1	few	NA	TGCGCCAGCAGCGGGCCGGGACAAGAGCGTGTGGATGAGCAGTTCTTC	CASSGPGQERVDEQFF
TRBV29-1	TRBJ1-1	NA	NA	TGCAGCGTTGAGCCGACCCCTGGGACTGAAGCTTTCTTT	CSVEPTPGTEAFF
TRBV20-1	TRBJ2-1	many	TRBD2	TGCAGTGCTTGGACTAGCGGGAGGAATGAGCAGTTCTTC	CSAWTSGRNEQFF
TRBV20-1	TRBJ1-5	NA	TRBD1	TGCAGTGCTGCCACCCAGGGGGATCAGCCCCAGCATTTT	CSAATQGDQPQHF
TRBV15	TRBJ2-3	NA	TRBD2	TGTGCCACCAGCGGAGCGGGAGCCATGACAGATACGCAGTATTTT	CATSGAGAMTDTQYF
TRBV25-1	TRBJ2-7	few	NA	TGTGCCAGCAGTCAAACGGCCAGGGCTGGGGAGCAGTACTTC	CASSQTARAGEQYF
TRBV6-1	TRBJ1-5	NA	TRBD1	TGTGCCAGCAACCCGACAGGGGAAAGTCAGCCCCAGCATTTT	CASNPTGESQPQHF
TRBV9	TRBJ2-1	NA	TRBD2	TGTGCCAGCTCATCTAGCGGGGGGATAAATGAGCAGTTCTTC	CASSSSGGINEQFF
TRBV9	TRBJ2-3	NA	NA	TGTGCCAGCAACGCAGCCCGGCCTACTAGCACAGATACGCAGTATTTT	CASNAARPTSTDTQYF
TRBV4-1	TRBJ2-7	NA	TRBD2	TGCGCCAGCAGCCAAGGGTCGGGAGGGCCCTACGAGCAGTACTTC	CASSQGSGGPYEQYF
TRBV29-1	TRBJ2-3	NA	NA	TGCAGCGTTGTGATCACAGATACGCAGTATTTT	CSVVITDTQYF
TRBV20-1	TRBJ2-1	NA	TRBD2	TGCAGTGCTAGAAGGGGGACTAGCGGGAGGTACAATGAGCAGTTCTTC	CSARRGTSGRYNEQFF
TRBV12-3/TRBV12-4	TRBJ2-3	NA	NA	TGTGCCAGCAGTTCCCTTAAAAATCCAGATACGCAGTATTTT	CASSSLKNPDTQYF
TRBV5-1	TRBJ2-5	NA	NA	TGCGCCAGCAGCTTGCGTTTTATAGCGCCGGAGGAGACCCAGTACTTC	CASSLRFIAPEETQYF
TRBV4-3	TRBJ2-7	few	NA	TGCGCCAGCAGCCAAGAAAGATTGGCCTTTTACGAGCAGTACTTC	CASSQERLAFYEQYF
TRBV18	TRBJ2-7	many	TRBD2	TGTGCCAGCTCACCAAGGACTAGCGCCTCCTACGAGCAGTACTTC	CASSPRTSASYEQYF
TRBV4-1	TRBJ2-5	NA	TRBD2	TGCGCCAGCAGCCAAGAACTAGCGGGCGGTGAGACCCAGTACTTC	CASSQELAGGETQYF